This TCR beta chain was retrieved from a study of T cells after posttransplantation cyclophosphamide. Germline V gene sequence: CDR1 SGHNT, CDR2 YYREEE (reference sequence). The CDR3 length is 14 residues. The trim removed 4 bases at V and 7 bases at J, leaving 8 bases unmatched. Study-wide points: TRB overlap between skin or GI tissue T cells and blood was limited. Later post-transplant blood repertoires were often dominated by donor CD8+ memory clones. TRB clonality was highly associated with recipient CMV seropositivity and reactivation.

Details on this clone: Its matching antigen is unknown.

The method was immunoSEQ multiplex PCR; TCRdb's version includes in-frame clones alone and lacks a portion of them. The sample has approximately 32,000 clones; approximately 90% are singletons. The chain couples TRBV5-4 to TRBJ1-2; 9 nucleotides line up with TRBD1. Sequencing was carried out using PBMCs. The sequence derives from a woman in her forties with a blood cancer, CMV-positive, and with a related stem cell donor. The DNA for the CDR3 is TGTGCCAGCAGCCCGGGGACAGGGACAACTGGCTACACCTTC. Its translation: CASSPGTGTTGYTF.